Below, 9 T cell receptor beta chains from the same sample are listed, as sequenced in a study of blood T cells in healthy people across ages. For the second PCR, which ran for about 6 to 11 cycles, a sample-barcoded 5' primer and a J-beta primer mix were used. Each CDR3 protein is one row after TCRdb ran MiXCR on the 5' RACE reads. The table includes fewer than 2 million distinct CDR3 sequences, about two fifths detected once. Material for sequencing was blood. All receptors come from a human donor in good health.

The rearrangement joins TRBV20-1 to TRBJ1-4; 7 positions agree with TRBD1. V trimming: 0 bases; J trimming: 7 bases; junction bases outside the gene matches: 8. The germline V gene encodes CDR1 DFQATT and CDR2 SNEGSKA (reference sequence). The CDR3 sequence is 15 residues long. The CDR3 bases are TGCAGTGCTAGAGATTTGAGGGCAGGGGGTGAAAAACTGTTTTTT. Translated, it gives CSARDLRAGGEKLFF.

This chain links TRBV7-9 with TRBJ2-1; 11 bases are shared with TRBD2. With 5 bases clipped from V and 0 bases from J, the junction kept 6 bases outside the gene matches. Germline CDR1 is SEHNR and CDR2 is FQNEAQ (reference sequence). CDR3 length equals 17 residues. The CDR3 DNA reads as TGTGCCAGCAGCGCACTAGCGGGGGCGAGCTCCTACAATGAGCAGTTCTTC. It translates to CASSALAGASSYNEQFF. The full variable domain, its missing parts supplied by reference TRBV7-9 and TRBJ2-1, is DTGVSQNPRHKITKRGQNVTFRCDPISEHNRLYWYRQTLGQGPEFLTYFQNEAQLEKSRLLSDRFSAERPKGSFSTLEIQRTEQGDSAMYLCASSALAGASSYNEQFFGPGTRLTVL.

Here the CDR3 DNA reads TGCAGTGCTAGAGATATGGGACGGGGTTATTACGAGCAGTACTTC. Amino acids: CSARDMGRGYYEQYF. The chain employs TRBV20-1 and TRBJ2-7; possibly TRBD1 or TRBD2 for D (5 bases each). Germline loops: CDR1 DFQATT, CDR2 SNEGSKA (reference sequence). CDR3 size: 15 residues. Trimming removed 0 bases from V and 4 bases from J, with 16 bases in between.

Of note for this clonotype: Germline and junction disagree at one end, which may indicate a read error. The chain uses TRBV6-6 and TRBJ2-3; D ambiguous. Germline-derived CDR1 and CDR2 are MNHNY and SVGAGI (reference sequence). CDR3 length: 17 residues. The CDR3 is CANSYLPPFAPTDTQYF. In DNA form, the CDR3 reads TGTGCCAACAGTTACCTTCCACCGTTTGCCCCCACAGATACGCAGTATTTT.

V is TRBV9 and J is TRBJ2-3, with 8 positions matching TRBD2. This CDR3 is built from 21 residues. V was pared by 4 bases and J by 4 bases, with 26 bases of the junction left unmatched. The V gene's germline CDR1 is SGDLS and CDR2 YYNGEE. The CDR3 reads CASSPLPLVGGALTSADTQYF. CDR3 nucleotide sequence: TGTGCCAGCAGCCCGCTTCCCTTGGTCGGGGGGGCCTTAACTAGCGCAGATACGCAGTATTTT.

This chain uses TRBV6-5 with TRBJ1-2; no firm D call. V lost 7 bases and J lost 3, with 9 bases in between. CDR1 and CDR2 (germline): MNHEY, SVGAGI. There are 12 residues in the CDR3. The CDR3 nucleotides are TGTGCCAGCACCACGGCGGACTATGGCTACACCTTC. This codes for CASTTADYGYTF.

CDR3 residues: CASSDNSGSYNEQFF. CDR3 DNA sequence: TGTGCCAGCAGTGATAATAGCGGCTCCTACAATGAGCAGTTCTTC. The chain is built from TRBV6-1 and TRBJ2-1, with TRBD2 as a possible D gene (6 bases). CDR1 MNHNS and CDR2 SASEGT come from the germline V gene. V was trimmed by 3 bases and J by 0 bases, leaving 9 bases between them. CDR3 length: 15 amino acids.

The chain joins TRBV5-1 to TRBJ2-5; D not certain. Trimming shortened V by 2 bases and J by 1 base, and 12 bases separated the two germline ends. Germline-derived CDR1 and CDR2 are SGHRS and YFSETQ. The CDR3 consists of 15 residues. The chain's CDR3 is CASSFTAAPQETQYF. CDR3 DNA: TGCGCCAGCAGCTTCACAGCCGCTCCCCAAGAGACCCAGTACTTC.

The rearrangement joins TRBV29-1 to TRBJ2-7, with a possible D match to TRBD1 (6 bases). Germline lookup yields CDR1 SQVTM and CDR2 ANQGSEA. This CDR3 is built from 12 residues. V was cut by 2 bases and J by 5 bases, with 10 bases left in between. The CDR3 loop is CSVEYQGNEQYF. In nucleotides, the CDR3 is TGCAGCGTTGAATATCAGGGGAACGAGCAGTACTTC.